This T cell receptor (beta chain) appears in the sequencing data of a study of neurological immune-mediated disorders. Overall study context: A relapsing-remitting course was seen in about 90% of the 34 multiple sclerosis patients and a secondary progressive course in 3. Notes on the study in general: None of the CDR3 amino acid sequences of expanded clones were shared across subjects, and this suggested private repertoires in all groups.

Germline V CDR1 and CDR2: SGHAT, FQNNGV. CDR3 size: 14 residues. This clonotype showed up just a few times. The antigen is undetermined. An end of the junction does not agree with germline; a read error may underlie this. It was by 5'RACE with 10-nucleotide random UMIs that the cDNA was made. TCRdb reanalysed the 5' RACE reads using MiXCR and keeps one entry per CDR3 protein. Among fewer than 90,000 distinct CDR3 sequences listed, approximately 5.2% were seen once. What was sequenced was PBMCs. The chain couples TRBV11-2 to TRBJ1-5; 7 nucleotides match TRBD1. The sequence derives from a man younger than 35 with multiple sclerosis. CDR3 protein: CASSRTGGNQPQNF. The CDR3 nucleotides read TGTGCCAGCAGCAGGACAGGCGGCAATCAGCCCCAGAATTTT.